The 25 T cell receptor beta chains given below trace back to one sample, sequenced in a study of control samples from healthy donors and cancer patients. Method: immunoSEQ multiplex PCR; TCRdb's copy keeps in-frame clones and lacks some. The table has 100,000 to 150,000 clones, over 75% seen once. The sample was blood. The receptor set was obtained from a man aged 45 to 65 in good health.

The chain links TRBV5-1 to TRBJ2-1; possible D gene TRBD2, 6 bases. Germline loops: CDR1 SGHRS, CDR2 YFSETQ. The V gene lost 7 bases and the J gene lost 10 bases, with 18 bases spanning the gap. The CDR3 runs 13 residues. CDR3 in DNA: TGCGCCAGCCGCCAGGGACTCAGGTTAGAGCAGTTCTTC. Encoded protein: CASRQGLRLEQFF.

The V gene is TRBV29-1, the J gene TRBJ2-5, with 13 bases that match TRBD2. The V gene's germline CDR1 is SQVTM and CDR2 ANQGSEA. V lost 4 bases to trimming and J lost 1 base; unmatched junction nucleotides: 0. This CDR3 has 14 residues. CDR3 region: CSVGLAGGQETQYF. The CDR3 DNA sequence: TGCAGCGTTGGACTAGCGGGGGGCCAAGAGACCCAGTACTTC.

This clone was recorded once. The chain is built from TRBV24-1 and TRBJ1-2; D gene uncertain. There are 14 residues in the CDR3. Between the trimmed V and J ends, which lost 4 bases and 1 base, there was a span of 9 bases. Germline values: CDR1 KGHDR, CDR2 SFDVKD. CDR3 sequence (DNA): TGTGCCACCAGTGACGACTACAATAACTATGGCTACACCTTC. This codes for CATSDDYNNYGYTF.

The J gene is TRBJ1-1, the V gene TRBV19; D gene ambiguous. This CDR3 has 14 residues. V dropped 3 bases and J dropped 3 bases, with 11 bases sitting between them. From germline, CDR1 is LNHDA and CDR2 SQIVND (reference sequence). The CDR3 region has the DNA TGTGCCAGTAGTATCGTGGAGGGTTACACTGAAGCTTTCTTT. Translating it yields CASSIVEGYTEAFF.

The rearrangement joins TRBV13 to TRBJ2-3, with D perhaps matching TRBD2 (6 bases). V was shortened by 1 base and J by 0 bases, with 8 bases between the two germline ends. The CDR3 has 15 residues. CDR1 PRHDT and CDR2 FYEKMQ come from the germline V gene (reference sequence). The CDR3 is CASSLEGTSTDTQYF. The CDR3 DNA follows: TGTGCCAGCAGCTTAGAGGGGACTAGCACAGATACGCAGTATTTT.

V gene TRBV19 combines with J gene TRBJ2-7; 7 nucleotides agree with TRBD1. The CDR3 is 15 amino acids. V shed 6 bases, J shed 2 bases, and the junction held 10 bases outside the gene matches. Germline CDR1 LNHDA, CDR2 SQIVND (reference sequence). CDR3 sequence (DNA): TGTGCCAGTAGATCCGCCGGGACAGCGGCCTACGAGCAGTACTTC. Translating gives CASRSAGTAAYEQYF.

The chain recombines TRBV10-2 with TRBJ2-5, with D possibly being TRBD1 (5 bases). Germline-derived CDR1 and CDR2 are WSHSY and SAAADI. The CDR3 length is 14 residues. V lost 4 bases and J 6 bases, leaving 15 bases between the germline ends. As DNA, the CDR3 is TGCGCCAGCAGTGGGCCAGGGTTCGGACAGACCCAGTACTTC. Its protein is CASSGPGFGQTQYF.

The V call is TRBV2, the J call TRBJ2-2; D remains unclear. V gave up 6 bases and J gave up 7 bases, with 12 bases separating them. The CDR3 length is 13 residues. Germline V lookup: CDR1 SNHLY, CDR2 FYNNEI. Here the CDR3 reads CASRKGFIGELFF. The CDR3 region has the DNA TGTGCCAGCAGAAAAGGATTCATCGGGGAGCTGTTTTTT. Supplemented by reference TRBV2 and TRBJ2-2, the full variable domain reads EPEVTQTPSHQVTQMGQEVILRCVPISNHLYFYWYRQILGQKVEFLVSFYNNEISEKSEIFDDQFSVERPDGSNFTLKIRSTKLEDSAMYFCASRKGFIGELFFGEGSRLTVL.

A single count supports this clone. The chain couples TRBV10-3 to TRBJ1-2; tentative D call: TRBD1 (5 bases). CDR1 and CDR2 from the germline V gene are ENHRY and SYGVKD. V lost 4 bases to trimming and J lost 3 bases, with 15 bases between them. CDR3 length equals 15 residues. In DNA form, the CDR3 reads TGTGCCATCAGTGTAGAGGCCCAAGGGGACTATGGCTACACCTTC. Its protein product is CAISVEAQGDYGYTF.

The V gene is TRBV2, the J gene TRBJ1-6; maybe TRBD1 (5 bases). This CDR3 has 15 residues. V gave up 8 bases and J gave up 7 bases, with 18 bases separating them. Germline V CDR1 and CDR2: SNHLY, FYNNEI. CDR3 DNA sequence: TGTGCCAGCGGATCAAGGCAGGGTTCCAATTCACCCCTCCACTTT. It specifies CASGSRQGSNSPLHF.

V usage is TRBV5-1 and J usage is TRBJ1-1; D may be TRBD1 (5 bases). The germline gives CDR1 SGHRS, CDR2 YFSETQ. The CDR3 is 17 amino acids. V was clipped by 5 bases and J by 4 bases, with 24 bases between them. CDR3 sequence (DNA): TGCGCCAGCAGTAATCGGGGCGGGGCATGGAGGAGCACTGAAGCTTTCTTT. Its translation is CASSNRGGAWRSTEAFF.

This sequence joins TRBV5-1 and TRBJ1-1; the D gene is possibly TRBD1 (5 bases). V was clipped by 0 bases and J by 3 bases, with 9 bases between them. The CDR3 runs 14 residues. CDR1 and CDR2 from the germline V gene are SGHRS and YFSETQ. The CDR3 nucleotides read TGCGCCAGCAGCTTGGTACGGGGGGACACTGAAGCTTTCTTT. This encodes CASSLVRGDTEAFF. Variable domain in full (rest from reference TRBV5-1 and TRBJ1-1): KAGVTQTPRYLIKTRGQQVTLSCSPISGHRSVSWYQQTPGQGLQFLFEYFSETQRNKGNFPGRFSGRQFSNSRSEMNVSTLELGDSALYLCASSLVRGDTEAFFGQGTRLTVV.

The chain employs TRBV7-6 and TRBJ2-7, with D tentatively TRBD1 (5 bases). Trimming removed 5 bases from V and 0 bases from J, with 14 bases in between. The CDR3 extends over 15 amino acids. Germline V gives CDR1 SGHVS, CDR2 FNYEAQ. This CDR3 is CASSPRAKLSYEQYF. CDR3 bases: TGTGCCAGCAGCCCCAGGGCCAAGCTCTCCTACGAGCAGTACTTC.

The J gene is TRBJ1-5, the V gene TRBV10-2, with 8 bases identical to TRBD1. The CDR3 is 14 amino acids. The J segment lost 5 bases and the V segment lost 10 bases, leaving 10 bases of the junction unmatched. CDR1 and CDR2 (germline): WSHSY, SAAADI. As DNA, the CDR3 is TGCGCCACCGTATCCTCGACAGGGGATCAGCCCCAGCATTTT. Protein product: CATVSSTGDQPQHF.

This clone occurred once. V is TRBV6-6 and J is TRBJ1-1; D is perhaps TRBD1 (6 bases). The CDR3 is 15 residues long. Germline loops: CDR1 MNHNY, CDR2 SVGAGI (reference sequence). Trimming pared 6 bases from V and 11 bases from J, leaving 25 bases between. Written as DNA, the CDR3 is TGTGCCAGCAGGACAACGTCCGGAACTACAGGGATCGCTTTCTTT. Its protein is CASRTTSGTTGIAFF.

J is TRBJ2-7 and V is TRBV7-9; 11 bases match TRBD2. J gave up 3 bases and V 5 bases, and 6 bases lay outside the gene matches. CDR3 length: 15 amino acids. Per germline, CDR1 SEHNR and CDR2 FQNEAQ (reference sequence). The CDR3 sequence: CASSETSGAVYEQYF. DNA of the CDR3: TGTGCCAGCAGCGAGACTAGCGGGGCCGTCTACGAGCAGTACTTC. The full variable domain, completed using reference TRBV7-9 and TRBJ2-7, is DTGVSQNPRHKITKRGQNVTFRCDPISEHNRLYWYRQTLGQGPEFLTYFQNEAQLEKSRLLSDRFSAERPKGSFSTLEIQRTEQGDSAMYLCASSETSGAVYEQYFGPGTRLTVT.

The chain joins TRBV5-1 to TRBJ2-2, with D perhaps being TRBD1 or TRBD2 (6 bases each). The CDR3 spans 15 residues. Germline-derived CDR1 and CDR2 are SGHRS and YFSETQ. The V end lost 5 bases, the J end lost 4 bases, and 15 bases lay between the germline ends. In nucleotides, the CDR3 is TGCGCCAGCAGTTTGTCAGGGGAGGTCACCGGGGAGCTGTTTTTT. The encoded protein is CASSLSGEVTGELFF.

The rearrangement uses TRBV20-1 and TRBJ1-2; no reliable D call. V dropped 3 bases and J dropped 4 bases, with 9 bases sitting between them. Germline V gene sequence: CDR1 DFQATT, CDR2 SNEGSKA (reference sequence). The CDR3 totals 12 residues. The CDR3 protein is CSASGESYGYTF. DNA of the CDR3: TGCAGTGCTAGTGGGGAAAGCTATGGCTACACCTTC.

This chain uses TRBV30 with TRBJ2-7; 8 bases agree with TRBD1. V was pared by 3 bases and J by 3 bases, with 16 bases of the junction left unmatched. Germline V gene sequence: CDR1 GTSNPN, CDR2 SVGIG (reference sequence). CDR3 length: 17 amino acids. CDR3 coding DNA: TGTGCCTGGAGGGACAGGGTTTCGCGGAGTGGATACTACGAGCAGTACTTC. Its protein product is CAWRDRVSRSGYYEQYF. Complete variable domain (other parts from reference TRBV30 and TRBJ2-7): SQTIHQWPATLVQPVGSPLSLECTVEGTSNPNLYWYRQAAGRGLQLLFYSVGIGQISSEVPQNLSASRPQDRQFILSSKKLLLSDSGFYLCAWRDRVSRSGYYEQYFGPGTRLTVT.

The genes are TRBV5-1 and TRBJ1-1; 7 bases fit TRBD1. The CDR3 contains 15 residues. CDR1 SGHRS and CDR2 YFSETQ come from the germline V gene. With 0 bases clipped from V and 3 bases from J, the junction kept 5 bases outside the gene matches. The CDR3 is CASSLEGQGDTEAFF. The CDR3 coding sequence is TGCGCCAGCAGCTTGGAGGGCCAGGGGGACACTGAAGCTTTCTTT.

On this clone itself: The same CDR3 is also encoded by other DNA sequences in this sample. The rearrangement links TRBV3-1 (or the pseudogene TRBV3-2) to TRBJ2-3, with 9 bases fitting TRBD1. This CDR3 spans 15 amino acids. Germline V gene sequence: CDR1 LGHDT, CDR2 YNNKEL (reference sequence). J gave up 3 bases and V 1 base, and 2 bases lay outside the gene matches. The CDR3 reads CASSQGDRVTDTQYF. In nucleotides, the CDR3 is TGTGCCAGCAGCCAAGGGGACAGGGTAACAGATACGCAGTATTTT.

The J gene is TRBJ2-5, the V gene TRBV7-3, with TRBD2 as a possible D gene (6 bases). This CDR3 spans 15 amino acids. Germline V gene lookup returns CDR1 SGHTA and CDR2 FQGTGA. V dropped 2 bases and J dropped 5 bases, with 15 bases sitting between them. In DNA, the CDR3 is TGTGCCAGCAGCTTAGGGTCGGGAGATGCGGAGACCCAGTACTTC. Translating gives CASSLGSGDAETQYF.

The chain uses TRBV24-1 and TRBJ1-5, with a possible D match to TRBD1 (6 bases). CDR1 is KGHDR and CDR2 is SFDVKD in the germline V gene. CDR3 length: 14 amino acids. V lost 2 bases to trimming and J lost 8 bases, with 12 bases between them. In DNA, the CDR3 is TGTGCCACCAGTGATTCCCAGGGGTTGGAGCCCCAGCATTTT. It specifies CATSDSQGLEPQHF.

The V gene is TRBV7-8, the J gene TRBJ1-1; 8 nucleotides line up with TRBD1. CDR1 SGHVS and CDR2 FQNEAQ come from the germline V gene. CDR3 size: 15 residues. Losses at the gene ends were 1 base for V and 1 base for J; bases not matched to a gene: 2. The CDR3 nucleotides read TGTGCCAGCAGCTTAGTACAGGGGGGGAACACTGAAGCTTTCTTT. Residues: CASSLVQGGNTEAFF. The entire variable domain, with the rest obtained from reference TRBV7-8 and TRBJ1-1, is as follows: GAGVSQSPRYKVAKRGQDVALRCDPISGHVSLFWYQQALGQGPEFLTYFQNEAQLDKSGLPSDRFFAERPEGSVSTLKIQRTQQEDSAVYLCASSLVQGGNTEAFFGQGTRLTVV.

The chain joins TRBV7-9 to TRBJ2-2; D unclear. This CDR3 has 13 amino acids. V lost 4 bases, J lost 5 bases, and 8 bases lay in between. The germline CDR1 and CDR2 sequences are SEHNR and FQNEAQ (reference sequence). The DNA for the CDR3 is TGTGCCAGCAGCTCGAAAGATACCGGGGAGCTGTTTTTT. The encoded protein is CASSSKDTGELFF. Based on the CDR3 plus reference TRBV7-9 and TRBJ2-2, the full variable domain is DTGVSQNPRHKITKRGQNVTFRCDPISEHNRLYWYRQTLGQGPEFLTYFQNEAQLEKSRLLSDRFSAERPKGSFSTLEIQRTEQGDSAMYLCASSSKDTGELFFGEGSRLTVL.